These 18 T cell receptor beta chains were all obtained from the same sample, sequenced in a study of graft-versus-host responses after intestinal transplantation. Measured with immunoSEQ multiplex PCR; TCRdb has only the in-frame clones, and not every one. The sample has 98,000 or so clones; more than 70% are singletons. The sample was PBMCs, taken 255 days after intestinal transplant. The source is a human patient who received an intestinal transplant, so some T cells may come from the graft donor.

The chain couples TRBV6-6 to TRBJ2-1; 10 bases align to TRBD2. The CDR3 covers 15 residues. Per germline, CDR1 MNHNY and CDR2 SVGAGI (reference sequence). With V trimmed by 2 bases and J by 4 bases, 2 bases remained unmatched. The CDR3 sequence is CASSYIAGGYNEQFF. The DNA for the CDR3 is TGTGCCAGCAGTTACATAGCGGGGGGATACAATGAGCAGTTCTTC.

Of note for this clone: One junction end disagrees with the germline gene, perhaps due to a read error. V and J are TRBV4-2 and TRBJ1-2; 7 nucleotides match TRBD1. CDR1 LGHNA and CDR2 YNFKEQ come from the germline V gene. The CDR3 runs 14 residues. DNA for the CDR3: TGTGCCAGCAGTCAAGAACAGGGGATCAGTGGCTACACCTTC. The encoded protein is CASSQEQGISGYTF.

The V call is TRBV5-6, the J call TRBJ1-1; D is unclear. Trimming took 3 bases from V and 1 from J, leaving 13 bases between them. Germline V gene sequence: CDR1 SGHDT, CDR2 YYEEEE. There are 15 residues in the CDR3. Here the CDR3 reads CASSYYRAANTEAFF. The DNA for the CDR3 is TGTGCCAGCAGCTACTACCGGGCCGCGAACACTGAAGCTTTCTTT.

The chain links TRBV4-3 to TRBJ2-5; D may be TRBD1 (6 bases). From germline, CDR1 is LGHNA and CDR2 YSLEER. The CDR3 is 17 residues long. V was shortened by 2 bases and J by 1 base, with 17 bases between the two germline ends. CDR3 loop: CASSQTFGYRAQETQYF. CDR3 sequence (DNA): TGCGCCAGCAGCCAAACCTTTGGCTACAGGGCCCAAGAGACCCAGTACTTC.

The CDR3 sequence is CASSGTGPWEKLFF. The CDR3 nucleotides are TGTGCCAGCAGTGGGACAGGGCCCTGGGAAAAACTGTTTTTT. The V gene is TRBV4-2, the J gene TRBJ1-4, with TRBD1 matching over 9 bases. The germline gives CDR1 LGHNA, CDR2 YNFKEQ. The V and J ends lost 6 bases and 8 bases, in that order; junction bases with no gene match: 7. This CDR3 comprises 14 residues.

The gene calls are TRBV7-3 and TRBJ2-7, with 10 bases identical to TRBD2. This CDR3 is built from 13 residues. Per germline, CDR1 SGHTA and CDR2 FQGTGA. The trim removed 8 bases at V and 3 bases at J, leaving 4 bases unmatched. CDR3 coding DNA: TGTGCCAGCCCAACTAGCGGGGTCTACGAGCAGTACTTC. Its protein is CASPTSGVYEQYF.

The rearrangement joins TRBV27 to TRBJ1-1; possibly TRBD1 for D (5 bases). Trimming cost V 6 bases and J 0 bases, with 11 bases left between them. Germline loops: CDR1 MNHEY, CDR2 SMNVEV (reference sequence). This CDR3 has 14 residues. CDR3 region: CASRMTVMNTEAFF. CDR3 sequence (DNA): TGTGCCAGCAGGATGACAGTTATGAACACTGAAGCTTTCTTT.

This CDR3 is CASSDPLTSGNTIYF. The DNA for the CDR3 is TGTGCCAGCTCAGACCCTTTGACTTCTGGAAACACCATATATTTT. The chain combines TRBV2 with TRBJ1-3; D is unclear. V dropped 8 bases and J dropped 1 base, with 15 bases sitting between them. This CDR3 is 15 amino acids long. Germline lookup yields CDR1 SNHLY and CDR2 FYNNEI.

The chain is built from TRBV11-2 and TRBJ2-1; D is undetermined. CDR3 length: 14 residues. The germline V and J ends were trimmed by 0 bases and 5 bases, with 8 bases remaining between them. The V gene's germline CDR1 is SGHAT and CDR2 FQNNGV. The CDR3 sequence: CASSLESGDNEQFF. The CDR3 region has the DNA TGTGCCAGCAGCTTAGAATCCGGTGACAATGAGCAGTTCTTC.

This chain uses TRBV28 with TRBJ2-7, with D perhaps matching TRBD1 or TRBD2 (5 bases each). The V gene's germline CDR1 is MDHEN and CDR2 SYDVKM. V shed 4 bases and J shed 3 bases, with 13 bases lying between them. The CDR3 sequence is 14 residues long. The CDR3 loop reads CASSWGTPFYEQYF. In nucleotides, the CDR3 is TGTGCCAGCAGTTGGGGGACGCCCTTCTACGAGCAGTACTTC. The full variable domain, its missing parts supplied by reference TRBV28 and TRBJ2-7, is DVKVTQSSRYLVKRTGEKVFLECVQDMDHENMFWYRQDPGLGLRLIYFSYDVKMKEKGDIPEGYSVSREKKERFSLILESASTNQTSMYLCASSWGTPFYEQYFGPGTRLTVT.

CDR3 nucleotide sequence: TGTGCCAGCCTCCAGGGAACTGAAGCTTTCTTT. It yields the protein CASLQGTEAFF. The V gene is TRBV28, the J gene TRBJ1-1; possible D gene TRBD1, 5 bases. Germline V gene data show CDR1 as MDHEN and CDR2 as SYDVKM. The CDR3 runs 11 residues. V lost 8 bases and J 5 bases, leaving 9 bases between the germline ends.

The chain joins TRBV27 to TRBJ2-7, with TRBD2 identical over 7 bases. CDR3 length equals 14 residues. With 6 bases clipped from V and 8 bases from J, the junction kept 13 bases outside the gene matches. Germline V lookup: CDR1 MNHEY, CDR2 SMNVEV (reference sequence). CDR3 in DNA: TGTGCCAGCAGCTGGCTAGCGGAAAAAGGGAAGCAGTACTTC. Amino acid sequence: CASSWLAEKGKQYF.

To note about this clone: Distinct nucleotide sequences in the sample also encode this CDR3. The chain couples TRBV6-5 to TRBJ2-1, with D uncertain. There are 13 residues in the CDR3. Germline V gene lookup returns CDR1 MNHEY and CDR2 SVGAGI. Trimming left V 0 bases short and J 4 bases short, with 4 bases between. In DNA, the CDR3 is TGTGCCAGCAGTTACTCCGGATACAATGAGCAGTTCTTC. Protein product: CASSYSGYNEQFF.

This chain connects TRBV5-6 to TRBJ2-7; D may be TRBD1 or TRBD2 (5 bases each). V was clipped by 5 bases and J by 2 bases, with 17 bases between them. Germline CDR1 is SGHDT and CDR2 is YYEEEE. The CDR3 loop spans 15 amino acids. The CDR3 DNA reads as TGTGCCAGCAGTTCTCTTCGGGACGTTGCCTACGAGCAGTACGTC. Residues: CASSSLRDVAYEQYV.

The chain has TRBV15 and TRBJ2-1, with D possibly being TRBD1 or TRBD2 (5 bases each). Germline lookup yields CDR1 LNHNV and CDR2 YYDKDF (reference sequence). The CDR3 is 16 amino acids. The V end was cut by 3 bases, the J end by 7 bases, with 19 bases between. DNA for the CDR3: TGTGCCACCAGCAGGCTGTACGAGGGGCTAATGAATGAGCAGTTCTTC. Translated: CATSRLYEGLMNEQFF.

The rearrangement joins TRBV21-1 to TRBJ2-7; TRBD1 is the table's D call, not checked against the DNA. TRBV21-1 is recorded as a pseudogene. CDR3 length: 16 residues. CDR3 region: CASSKRGQSHSYEQYF. CDR3 nucleotide sequence: TGTGCCAGCAGCAAACGGGGACAGAGTCACTCCTACGAGCAGTACTTC.

CDR3 loop: CASSPVNTGELFF. The CDR3 DNA sequence: TGTGCCAGCAGTCCAGTGAACACCGGGGAGCTGTTTTTT. The chain joins TRBV6-5 to TRBJ2-2; no clear D gene. Germline V gene sequence: CDR1 MNHEY, CDR2 SVGAGI. V lost 5 bases and J 1 base, leaving 5 bases between the germline ends. The CDR3 totals 13 residues.

J is TRBJ2-7 and V is TRBV1; the table's D gene call, TRBD2, was not cross checked with the DNA. TRBV1 is classified as a pseudogene. The CDR3 is made up of 16 amino acids. CDR3 nucleotides: TGCACCAGCAGAGAGATTAGCGGGGGGCCGTCCTACGAGCAGTACTTC. Translated: CTSREISGGPSYEQYF.